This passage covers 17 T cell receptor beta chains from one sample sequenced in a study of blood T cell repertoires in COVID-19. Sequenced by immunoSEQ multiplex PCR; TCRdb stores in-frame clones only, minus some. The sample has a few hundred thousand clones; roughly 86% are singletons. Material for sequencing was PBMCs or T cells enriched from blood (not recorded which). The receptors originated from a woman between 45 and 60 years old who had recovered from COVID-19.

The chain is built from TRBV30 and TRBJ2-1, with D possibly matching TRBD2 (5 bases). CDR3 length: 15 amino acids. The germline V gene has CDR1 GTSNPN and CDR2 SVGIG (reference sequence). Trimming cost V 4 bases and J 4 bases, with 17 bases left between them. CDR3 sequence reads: CAWKMGLAGYNEQFF. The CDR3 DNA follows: TGTGCCTGGAAAATGGGCCTAGCTGGGTACAATGAGCAGTTCTTC.

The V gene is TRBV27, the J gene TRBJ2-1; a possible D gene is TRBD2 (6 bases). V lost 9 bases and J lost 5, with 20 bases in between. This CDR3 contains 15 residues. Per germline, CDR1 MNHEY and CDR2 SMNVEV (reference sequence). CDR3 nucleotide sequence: TGTGCCAGTGCTACGATCGGGACTTCAGACAATGAGCAGTTCTTC. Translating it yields CASATIGTSDNEQFF.

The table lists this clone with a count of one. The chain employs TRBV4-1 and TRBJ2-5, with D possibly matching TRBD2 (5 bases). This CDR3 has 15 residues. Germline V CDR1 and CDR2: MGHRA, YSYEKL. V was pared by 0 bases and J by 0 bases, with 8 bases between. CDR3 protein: CASSQESGYQETQYF. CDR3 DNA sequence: TGCGCCAGCAGCCAAGAATCGGGGTACCAAGAGACCCAGTACTTC.

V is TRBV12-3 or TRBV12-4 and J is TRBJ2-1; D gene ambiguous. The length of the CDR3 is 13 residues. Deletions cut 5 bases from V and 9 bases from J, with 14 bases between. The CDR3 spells CASSRTNPGEQFF. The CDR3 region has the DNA TGTGCCAGCAGTCGTACGAACCCCGGTGAGCAGTTCTTC.

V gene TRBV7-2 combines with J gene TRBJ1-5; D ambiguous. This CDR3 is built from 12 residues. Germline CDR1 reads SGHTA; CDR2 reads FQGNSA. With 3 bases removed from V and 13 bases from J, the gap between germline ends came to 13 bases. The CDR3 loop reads CASSFGPETQHF. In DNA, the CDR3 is TGTGCCAGCAGCTTTGGGCCCGAAACTCAGCATTTT.

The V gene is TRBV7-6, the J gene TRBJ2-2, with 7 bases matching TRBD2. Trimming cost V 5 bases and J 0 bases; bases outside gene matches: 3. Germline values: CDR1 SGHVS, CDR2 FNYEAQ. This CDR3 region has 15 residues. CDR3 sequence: CASSRTRTNTGELFF. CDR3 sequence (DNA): TGTGCCAGCAGCCGGACTAGGACGAACACCGGGGAGCTGTTTTTT.

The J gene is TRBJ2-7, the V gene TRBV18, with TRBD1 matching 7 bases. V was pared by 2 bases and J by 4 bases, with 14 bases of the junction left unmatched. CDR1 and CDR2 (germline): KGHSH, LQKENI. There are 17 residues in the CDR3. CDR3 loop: CASSPDDRDGGLYEQYF. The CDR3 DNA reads TGTGCCAGCTCACCAGACGACAGGGACGGAGGATTATACGAGCAGTACTTC.

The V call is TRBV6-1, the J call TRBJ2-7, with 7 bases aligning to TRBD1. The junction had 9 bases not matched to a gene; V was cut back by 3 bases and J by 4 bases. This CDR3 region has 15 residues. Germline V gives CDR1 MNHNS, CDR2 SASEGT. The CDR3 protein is CASSEGTAQLYEQYF. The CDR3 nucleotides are TGTGCCAGCAGTGAGGGGACAGCCCAGCTTTACGAGCAGTACTTC.

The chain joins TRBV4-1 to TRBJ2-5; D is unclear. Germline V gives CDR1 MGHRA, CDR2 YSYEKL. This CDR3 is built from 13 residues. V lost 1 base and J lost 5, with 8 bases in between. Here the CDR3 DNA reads TGCGCCAGCAGCCAAGGACTTCTTGAGACCCAGTACTTC. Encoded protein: CASSQGLLETQYF.

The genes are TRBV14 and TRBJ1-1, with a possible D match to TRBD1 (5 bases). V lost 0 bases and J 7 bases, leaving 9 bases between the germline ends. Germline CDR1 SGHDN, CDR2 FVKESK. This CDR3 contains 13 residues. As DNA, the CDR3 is TGTGCCAGCAGCCAAGATTGGGGGGATGAAGCTTTCTTT. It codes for CASSQDWGDEAFF.

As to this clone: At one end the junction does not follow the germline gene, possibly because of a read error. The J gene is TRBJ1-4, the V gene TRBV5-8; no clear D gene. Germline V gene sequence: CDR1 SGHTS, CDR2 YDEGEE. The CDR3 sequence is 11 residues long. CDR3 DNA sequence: TGTGCCAACAGCTTCTCCCGTAAACTGTTTTTT. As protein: CANSFSRKLFF.

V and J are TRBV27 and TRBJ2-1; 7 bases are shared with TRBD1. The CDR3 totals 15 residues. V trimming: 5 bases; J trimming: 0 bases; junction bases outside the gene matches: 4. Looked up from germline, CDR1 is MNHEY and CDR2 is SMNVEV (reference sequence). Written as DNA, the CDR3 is TGTGCCAGCAGTACGGACAGGTACTCCTACAATGAGCAGTTCTTC. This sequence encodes CASSTDRYSYNEQFF.

This CDR3 reads CASSRERPNTEAFF. CDR3 coding DNA: TGTGCCAGCTCTCGGGAGCGCCCAAACACTGAAGCTTTCTTT. The rearrangement links TRBV18 to TRBJ1-1; the D is unclear. The CDR3 consists of 14 residues. The germline gives CDR1 KGHSH, CDR2 LQKENI. With 6 bases removed from V and 2 bases from J, the gap between germline ends came to 13 bases.

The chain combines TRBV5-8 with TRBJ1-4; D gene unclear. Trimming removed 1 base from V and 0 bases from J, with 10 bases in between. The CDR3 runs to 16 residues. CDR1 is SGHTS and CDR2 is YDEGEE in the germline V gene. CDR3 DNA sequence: TGTGCCAGCAGCTTGTCGGGAGCTGCAACTAATGAAAAACTGTTTTTT. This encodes CASSLSGAATNEKLFF.

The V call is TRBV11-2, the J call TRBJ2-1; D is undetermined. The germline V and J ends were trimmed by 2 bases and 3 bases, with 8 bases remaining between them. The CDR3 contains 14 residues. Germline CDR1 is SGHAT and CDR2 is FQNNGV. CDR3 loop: CASSLSSNYNEQFF. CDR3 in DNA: TGTGCCAGCAGCTTATCCAGTAACTACAATGAGCAGTTCTTC.

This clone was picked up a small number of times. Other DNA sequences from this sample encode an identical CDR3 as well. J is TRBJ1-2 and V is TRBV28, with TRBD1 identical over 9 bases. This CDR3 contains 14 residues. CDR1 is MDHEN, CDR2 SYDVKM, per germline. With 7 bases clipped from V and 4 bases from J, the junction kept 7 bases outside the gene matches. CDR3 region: CASTRTGVGYGYTF. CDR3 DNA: TGTGCCAGCACCCGGACAGGGGTGGGCTATGGCTACACCTTC.

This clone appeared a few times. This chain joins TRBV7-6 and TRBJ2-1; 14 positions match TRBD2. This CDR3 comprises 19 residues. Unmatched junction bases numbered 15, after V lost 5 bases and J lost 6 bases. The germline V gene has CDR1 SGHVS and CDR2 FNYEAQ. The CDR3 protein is CASSLWTPGLAGVGNEQFF. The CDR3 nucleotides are TGTGCCAGCAGCCTATGGACGCCGGGACTAGCGGGAGTGGGCAATGAGCAGTTCTTC.